This TCR beta chain was captured in a study of T cell responses to AZD1222 COVID-19 vaccine. Libraries were prepared by immunoSEQ multiplex PCR; TCRdb keeps only in-frame clonotypes and omits some of them. The sample contains over 90,000 clones, 90% of which appear only once. From germline, CDR1 is LNHDA and CDR2 SQIVND (reference sequence). The CDR3 runs to 13 residues. Trimming shortened V by 3 bases and J by 6 bases, and 11 bases separated the two germline ends. The source was peripheral blood, collected on day 0 of AZD1222 vaccination. The chain carries TRBV19 and TRBJ1-2; D is uncertain. This clonotype originated in an adult in good health. The CDR3 bases are TGTGCCAGTAGTATCGGAAGCGCTAATGGCTACACCTTC. Residues: CASSIGSANGYTF. Full variable domain (remainder filled in from reference TRBV19 and TRBJ1-2): DGGITQSPKYLFRKEGQNVTLSCEQNLNHDAMYWYRQDPGQGLRLIYYSQIVNDFQKGDIAEGYSVSREKKESFPLTVTSAQKNPTAFYLCASSIGSANGYTFGSGTRLTVV.